Described below is a single T cell receptor beta chain sequence and its context. Sequenced by immunoSEQ multiplex PCR; TCRdb stores in-frame clones only, minus some. The table lists tens of thousands of clones, over 85% of them singletons. The source of the sample is a study of T cell changes during pregnancy in multiple sclerosis. Per the germline V gene, CDR1 is SGHVS and CDR2 is FNYEAQ. Deletions cut 5 bases from V and 7 bases from J, with 12 bases between. The CDR3 length is 13 residues. Sample: CD4+ T cells from peripheral blood mononuclear cells, taken after pregnancy. The chain combines TRBV7-6 with TRBJ1-5; possible D gene TRBD1, 6 bases. The receptor was derived from a female donor with multiple sclerosis, enrolled in a pregnancy study. CDR3 nucleotides: TGTGCCAGCAGCCTAAACAGGGACCAGCCCCAGCATTTT. Its protein product is CASSLNRDQPQHF.